What follows is one T cell receptor (beta chain) and its context. The antigen remains unidentified. Amplified TCR beta CDR3 regions came from RNA transcripts. HTBI primers were used for first-round RT-PCR of the TCR CDR3. MiXCR, run by TCRdb on the multiplex PCR reads, gives a single entry per CDR3 protein. The sample carries 200,000 to 250,000 distinct CDR3 sequences, 17% recorded once. The germline gives CDR1 SEHNR, CDR2 FQNEAQ (reference sequence). V shed 3 bases, J shed 15 bases, and the junction held 9 bases outside the gene matches. The CDR3 runs to 13 residues. Any patient presenting with uncontrolled infection, other autoimmune disease, pregnancy or lactation was left out. The record originates from a study of T cells in Graves' hyperthyroidism and ophthalmopathy. The study's findings and limits: Blood also contained most expanded thyroid clonotypes above 0.001.

This clonotype was sampled from a woman between 45 and 60 years old with Graves' hyperthyroidism. Sample: blood. The chain recombines TRBV7-9 with TRBJ2-1, with 9 bases matching TRBD1. The CDR3 protein is CASSFVSGTGPFF. DNA for the CDR3: TGTGCCAGCAGCTTTGTGAGTGGGACAGGGCCGTTCTTC.